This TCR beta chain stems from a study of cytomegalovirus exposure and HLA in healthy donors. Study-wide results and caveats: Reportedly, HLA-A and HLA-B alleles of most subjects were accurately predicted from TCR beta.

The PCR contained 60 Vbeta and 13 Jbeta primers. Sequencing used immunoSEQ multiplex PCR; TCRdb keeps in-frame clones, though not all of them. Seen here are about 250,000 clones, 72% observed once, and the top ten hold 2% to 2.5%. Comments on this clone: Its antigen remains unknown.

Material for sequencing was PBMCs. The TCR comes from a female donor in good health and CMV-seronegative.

CDR3 DNA sequence: TGTGCCAGCAGCTTAGGGCAAAGCGGTCAGCCCCAGCATTTT. Protein: CASSLGQSGQPQHF. The rearrangement uses TRBV5-6 and TRBJ1-5; D is unclear. The CDR3 loop spans 14 amino acids. Between the trimmed V and J ends, which lost 2 bases and 6 bases, there was a span of 12 bases. Germline V gene sequence: CDR1 SGHDT, CDR2 YYEEEE.